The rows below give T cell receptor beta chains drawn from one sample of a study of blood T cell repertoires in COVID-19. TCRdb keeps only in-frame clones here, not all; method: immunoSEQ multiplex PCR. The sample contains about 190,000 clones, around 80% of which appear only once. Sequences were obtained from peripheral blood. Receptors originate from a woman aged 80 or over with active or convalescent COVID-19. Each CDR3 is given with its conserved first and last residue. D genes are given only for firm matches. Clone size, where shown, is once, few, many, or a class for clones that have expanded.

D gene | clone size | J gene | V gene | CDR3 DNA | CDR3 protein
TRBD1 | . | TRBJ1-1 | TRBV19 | TGTGCCAGTAGTATTCCCATTGACAGGGACACTGAAGCTTTCTTT | CASSIPIDRDTEAFF
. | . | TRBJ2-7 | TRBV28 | TGTGCCAGCAGTTTAGGGCAGTCCTACGAGCAGTACTTC | CASSLGQSYEQYF
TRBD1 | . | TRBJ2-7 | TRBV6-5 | TGTGCCAGCGGGGACAGCTCCTACGAGCAGTACTTC | CASGDSSYEQYF
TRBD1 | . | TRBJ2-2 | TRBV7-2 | TGTGCCAGCAGCTTCCAGGGGGACCGGGAGCTGTTTTTT | CASSFQGDRELFF
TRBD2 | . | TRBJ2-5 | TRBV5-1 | TGCGCCAGCAGCCCCCCAGCGGGGGGACTCCAAGAGACCCAGTACTTC | CASSPPAGGLQETQYF
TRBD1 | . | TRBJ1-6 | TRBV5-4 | TGTGCCAGCAGCCCGGCCGGGACAGGGGATTCACCCCTCCACTTT | CASSPAGTGDSPLHF
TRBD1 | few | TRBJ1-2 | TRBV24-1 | TGTGCCACCAGTGAATTCCCGACAGGGTCTAACTATGGCTACACCTTC | CATSEFPTGSNYGYTF
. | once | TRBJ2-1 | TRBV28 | TGTGCCAGCAGTTCTCCCGCGGAGGGACGCTACAATGAGCAGTTCTTC | CASSSPAEGRYNEQFF
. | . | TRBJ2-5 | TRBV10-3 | TGTGCCATCAGTGATGGGGGGTACCAAGAGACCCAGTACTTC | CAISDGGYQETQYF
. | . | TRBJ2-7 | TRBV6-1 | TGTGCCAGCAGTGAAAATTACTACGAGCAGTACTTC | CASSENYYEQYF
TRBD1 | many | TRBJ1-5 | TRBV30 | TGTGCCTGCTCCCCAGGGGGCGGCAATCAGCCCCAGCATTTT | CACSPGGGNQPQHF
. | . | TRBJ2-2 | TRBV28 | TGTGCCAGCAAAAGGGACACCAGCCGCACCGGGGAGCTGTTTTTT | CASKRDTSRTGELFF
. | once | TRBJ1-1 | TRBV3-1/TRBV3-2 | TGTGCCAGCAGCGGGTGGACGGGGATTCCCTCTCGTGGTGAAGCTTTCTTT | CASSGWTGIPSRGEAFF
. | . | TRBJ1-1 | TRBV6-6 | TGTGCCAGCAGTCAACAGGGTACCACTGAAGCTTTCTTT | CASSQQGTTEAFF
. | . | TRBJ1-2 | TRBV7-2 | TGTGCCAGCAGCTCCCAAGCGGGGAGGGGGGGTACATATGGCTACACCTTC | CASSSQAGRGGTYGYTF
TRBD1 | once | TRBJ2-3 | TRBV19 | TGTGCCAGTAGTAGAGGACAGGGGCGGGAGGATACGCAGTATTTT | CASSRGQGREDTQYF
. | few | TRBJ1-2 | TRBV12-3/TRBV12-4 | TGTGCGAGCAGTCAAGGGGGTGGCTACACCTTC | CASSQGGGYTF
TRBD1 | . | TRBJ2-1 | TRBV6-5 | TGTGCCAGCAACCGGGACAGCTCCTACAATGAGCAGTTCTTC | CASNRDSSYNEQFF
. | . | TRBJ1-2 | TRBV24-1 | TGTGCCACCAGTGGCGCCGAGGTTGGAGAAGCCTATGGCTACACCTTC | CATSGAEVGEAYGYTF
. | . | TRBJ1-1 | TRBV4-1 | TGCGCCAGCAGCCAAGGAGTTCTTATGAACACTGAAGCTTTCTTT | CASSQGVLMNTEAFF
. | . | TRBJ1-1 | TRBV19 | TGTGCCAGTAGTGAGCGGGAGTATACTGAAGCTTTCTTT | CASSEREYTEAFF
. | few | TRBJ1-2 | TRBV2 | TGTGCCAGCAGTTTAGGGGTCCCAGGTAGTGGCTACACCTTC | CASSLGVPGSGYTF
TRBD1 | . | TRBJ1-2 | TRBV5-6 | TGTGCCAGCAGCCCCGGGGGACAGGGGGCGAGGTTGTACACCTTC | CASSPGGQGARLYTF
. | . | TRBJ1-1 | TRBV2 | TGTGCCAGCAGGCAGGGTAGTGGCACTGAAGCTTTCTTT | CASRQGSGTEAFF
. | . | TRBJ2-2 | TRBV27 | TGTGCCAGCAGTTTATCCGGGTACGGGGAGCTGTTTTTT | CASSLSGYGELFF
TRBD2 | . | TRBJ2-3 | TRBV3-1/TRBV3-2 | TGTGCCAGCAGCCAATTTCAGCGGGGAGTAGATACGCAGTATTTT | CASSQFQRGVDTQYF
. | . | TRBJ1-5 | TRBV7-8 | TGTGCCAGCAGCCTCCCAGGCAGGCTTTATAGCAATCAGCCCCAGCATTTT | CASSLPGRLYSNQPQHF
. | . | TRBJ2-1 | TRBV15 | TGTGCCACCAGCAGAGAGGGCTCCCTCCACGGTGAGCAGTTCTTC | CATSREGSLHGEQFF
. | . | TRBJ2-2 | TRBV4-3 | TGCGCCAGCAGCCAAGTGGCGGGGAGCGACACCGGGGAGCTGTTTTTT | CASSQVAGSDTGELFF
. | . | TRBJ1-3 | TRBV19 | TGTGCCAGCATCCCTTTTAGCGGGGGAAACACCATATATTTT | CASIPFSGGNTIYF
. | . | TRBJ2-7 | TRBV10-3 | TGTGCCATCAGAGGGGGGGGGACCCAGGTCTCCTACGAGCAGTACTTC | CAIRGGGTQVSYEQYF
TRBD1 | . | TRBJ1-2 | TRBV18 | TGTGCCAGCTCACTAGGACAGGGGGCAAGAAACTATGGCTACACCTTC | CASSLGQGARNYGYTF
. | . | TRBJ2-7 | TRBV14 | TGTGCCAGCAGCCCCCTCGCGGCCTGGGTGCAGTACTTC | CASSPLAAWVQYF
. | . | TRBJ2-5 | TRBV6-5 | TGTGCCAGCAGGGTGTTGCCTAATCTATCGGGGACCCAGTACTTC | CASRVLPNLSGTQYF
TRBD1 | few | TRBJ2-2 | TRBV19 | TGTGCCAGTAGTATCGACAGGGGGGCAATCACCTACGGGGAGCTGTTTTTT | CASSIDRGAITYGELFF
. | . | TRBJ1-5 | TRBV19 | TGTGCCAGTAGTCCCTTACGGGGGGGTGGACAGCCCCAGCATTTT | CASSPLRGGGQPQHF
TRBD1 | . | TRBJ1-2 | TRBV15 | TGTGCCACCAGCAGCGGGACAGGGGGCTATGGCTACACCTTC | CATSSGTGGYGYTF
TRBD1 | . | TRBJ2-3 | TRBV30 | TGTGCCCGGGCAGCACCGGGACAGCTAAGCACAGATACGCAGTATTTT | CARAAPGQLSTDTQYF
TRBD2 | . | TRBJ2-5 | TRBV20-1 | TGCAGTGCTAGTAGGGGACTAGCAAACCAAGAGACCCAGTACTTC | CSASRGLANQETQYF
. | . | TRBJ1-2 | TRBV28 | TGTGCCAGCAACGTGAGAAACAACTATGGCTACACCTTC | CASNVRNNYGYTF
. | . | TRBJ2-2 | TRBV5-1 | TGCGCCAGCAGCTTGGGGGAGGCCGGGGAGCTGTTTTTT | CASSLGEAGELFF
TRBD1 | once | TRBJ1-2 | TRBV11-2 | TGTGCCAGCAGCTTAGAAGGGGGGACAGGCCTCTATGGCTACACCTTC | CASSLEGGTGLYGYTF
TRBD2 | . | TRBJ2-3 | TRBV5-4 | TGTGCCAGCAGCCCCGGACTAGCGGGGGGCCCTACGCAGTATTTT | CASSPGLAGGPTQYF
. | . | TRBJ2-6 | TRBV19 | TGTGCCAGTAGTAGAAGAGGATCCGGGGCCAACGTCCTGACTTTC | CASSRRGSGANVLTF
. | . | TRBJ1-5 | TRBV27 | TGTGCCAGCAGAAGACTCGGGACAACTAATAGCAATCAGCCCCAGCATTTT | CASRRLGTTNSNQPQHF
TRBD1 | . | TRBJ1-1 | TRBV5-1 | TGCGCCAGCAGCTTACAGGGGGTGGGGAACACTGAAGCTTTCTTT | CASSLQGVGNTEAFF
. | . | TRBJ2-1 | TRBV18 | TGTGCCAGCTCACCAAATACCAGGGTCCCCCACAATGAGCAGTTCTTC | CASSPNTRVPHNEQFF
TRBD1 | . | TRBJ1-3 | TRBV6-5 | TGTGCCAGCACCAGGACAGGGGCTGGAAACACCATATATTTT | CASTRTGAGNTIYF
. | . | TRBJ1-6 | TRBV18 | TGTGTCAGCTCACCTTCCGGGTATAATTCACCCCTCCACTTT | CVSSPSGYNSPLHF
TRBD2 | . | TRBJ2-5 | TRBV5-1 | TGCGCCAGCAGAGCTATAGCGGGGAGGGGTGAGACCCAGTACTTC | CASRAIAGRGETQYF
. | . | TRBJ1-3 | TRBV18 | TGTGCCAGCTCACGGGCGGGTTCTGGAAACACCATATATTTT | CASSRAGSGNTIYF
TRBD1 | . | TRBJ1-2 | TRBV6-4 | TGTGCCAGCAGTGAACTGACAGGGGGCTATGGCTACACCTTC | CASSELTGGYGYTF
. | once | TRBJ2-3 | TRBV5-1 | TGCGCCAGCAGCTTGGCAGGAGACTACAACACAGATACGCAGTATTTT | CASSLAGDYNTDTQYF
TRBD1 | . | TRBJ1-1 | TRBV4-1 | TGCGCCAGCAGCCTAGGGACAGGGAGACGGAACAGAAACACTGAAGCTTTCTTT | CASSLGTGRRNRNTEAFF
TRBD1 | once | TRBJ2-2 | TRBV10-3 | TGTGCCATCAGACCCGGGACAGGGGGTTTCGGGGAGCTGTTTTTT | CAIRPGTGGFGELFF
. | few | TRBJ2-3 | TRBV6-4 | TGTGCCAGCAGTGACTCGAGGCAGAACACAGATACGCAGTATTTT | CASSDSRQNTDTQYF
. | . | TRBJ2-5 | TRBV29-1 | TGCAGCGGCTCCTCCGCAGGGGGGTTTCAAGAGACCCAGTACTTC | CSGSSAGGFQETQYF
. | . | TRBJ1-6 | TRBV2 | TGTGCCAGCAGTGAGGCTGGTAATTCACCCCTCCACTTT | CASSEAGNSPLHF